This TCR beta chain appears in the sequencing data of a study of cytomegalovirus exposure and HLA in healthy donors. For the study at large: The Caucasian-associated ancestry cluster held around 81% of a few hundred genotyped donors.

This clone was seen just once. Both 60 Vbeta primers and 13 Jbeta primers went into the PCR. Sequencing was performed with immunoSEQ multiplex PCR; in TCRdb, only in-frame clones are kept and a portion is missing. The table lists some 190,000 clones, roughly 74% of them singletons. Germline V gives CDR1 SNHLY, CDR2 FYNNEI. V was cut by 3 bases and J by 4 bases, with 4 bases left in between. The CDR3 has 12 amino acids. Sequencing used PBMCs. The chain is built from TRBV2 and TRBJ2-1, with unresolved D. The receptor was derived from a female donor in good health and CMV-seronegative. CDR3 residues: CASSDSYNEQFF. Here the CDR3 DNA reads TGTGCCAGCAGTGACAGTTACAATGAGCAGTTCTTC.